This TCR beta chain was recovered during a study of blood T cell repertoires in COVID-19. Whole-study context: PBMCs, B-cell-depleted T cells, or T cells were the source of the cDNA or gDNA that made up the material.

Germline V lookup: CDR1 LGHNA, CDR2 YNFKEQ. Trimming at V came to 2 bases and at J to 2 bases, leaving 2 bases not matched to a gene. The CDR3 consists of 14 residues. This clone occurred a few times. Assay: immunoSEQ multiplex PCR; the TCRdb copy retains only in-frame clones and omits some. Among fewer than 85,000 clones, roughly 78% were seen once, and the ten largest hold around a quarter. The V and J genes are TRBV4-2 and TRBJ2-5, with 7 bases fitting TRBD1. This sequence originates from a man in his 60s with active or convalescent COVID-19. The sample consisted of peripheral blood. The CDR3 spells CASSQRDRQETQYF. As DNA, the CDR3 is TGTGCCAGCAGCCAAAGGGACAGACAAGAGACCCAGTACTTC.